This T cell receptor beta chain was observed in a study of long-term antiretroviral therapy in people with HIV. Samples were assayed with immunoSEQ v3.0 at survey level. Some clones are missing from TCRdb's copy, which holds only in-frame ones; the method was immunoSEQ multiplex PCR. The repertoire holds 16,000 or so clones, with 80% as singletons. The V end was cut by 3 bases, the J end by 0 bases, with 8 bases between. This CDR3 spans 13 amino acids. Germline loops: CDR1 SQVTM, CDR2 ANQGSEA. The sequence derives from a young man with HIV. J is TRBJ1-1 and V is TRBV29-1, with D possibly matching TRBD1 (5 bases). The starting material was unsorted PBMCs, obtained 0.1 years before starting antiretroviral therapy. The CDR3 spells CSVDGGVNTEAFF. DNA for the CDR3: TGCAGCGTTGATGGGGGGGTGAACACTGAAGCTTTCTTT.